Here is one TCR beta chain with its context. No antigen is known for it. The sample holds no much larger clone one base away, and base qualities are not on file. Trimmed from V: 3 bases; trimmed from J: 4 bases; junction bases lacking a gene match: 5. The germline V gene gives CDR1 as MDHEN and CDR2 as SYDVKM. The CDR3 has 16 amino acids, counting the end cysteine and phenylalanine. Only the CDR3 region is kept as DNA, spanning 48 bases read in frame from base 1. This sample's time point label indicates: roughly 23 months on ibrutinib. For TCR beta library preparation, about 2 micrograms of genomic DNA was extracted from cryopreserved PBMCs. Longitudinal blood samples from CLL patients receiving ibrutinib monotherapy were subjected to high-throughput TCR beta sequencing. The patients took part in an open-label, single-center phase 2 trial of ibrutinib monotherapy. Each clonotype received, on average, about 10x coverage in deep resolution sequencing performed on a MiSeq, where the target depth lay between 1 in 1 million and 1 in 200,000 T cells. TCR beta libraries were generated with the immunoSEQ hsTCRB Kit. The original methods were these. The data were analyzed with ImmunoSEQ Analyzer and ImmunoSEQ Data Assistant, and V, D and J gene assignments followed IMGT definitions. Clonality was computed as one minus normalized Shannon entropy of productive rearrangement frequencies, ranging from 0 to 1. Only overrepresented clonotypes making up at least 0.05% of the repertoire of each patient were included in the public clonotype analysis. Repertoires from 10 to 15 age-matched healthy donors in immuneACCESS were used as clonality controls. The immuneACCESS repertoire file appears here via TCRdb, limited to in-frame rearrangements. These files lack a portion of the clones; in checked studies, under half of the deficit traces to unresolved V genes, and the cause of the others is not known. The V and J calls and clone size come from that table; D and trimming were worked out from the DNA. Counted in this sample were about 130,000 clones; roughly 88% of them appeared once. The biggest ten clones account for roughly 2% of the sample.

The sample is drawn from a study of cytotoxic CD8 clonotypes in ibrutinib-treated CLL (dated by TCRdb to the early 2020s). As for the study more broadly: The cohort included roughly 15 treatment-naive and ten to eleven relapsed/refractory patients; about 18 were IGHV unmutated. Patients were still on ibrutinib when every remission and progressive disease sample was collected. Of the approximately 91 people in the trial, around 26 had longitudinal samples available. Responses were partial in some 24 patients and complete in 2; after median around 66 months follow-up, approximately 15 stayed in remission and approximately 12 progressed. The response samples were drawn at a median of approximately 12 months into treatment, with a range of about 6 to 36 months. Cryopreserved peripheral blood mononuclear cells were collected before treatment, at response, and at either disease progression or sustained remission. An average of about 250,000 productive templates and 94,082 productive rearrangements was obtained per sample. Study-level results and caveats: Baseline clonality was found to be higher than that of age-matched healthy donors and was strongly correlated with circulating CD8+ T-cell counts. Public clonotypes were rare and either contracted or stayed stable during treatment, and the rise in clonality at ibrutinib response reflected the expansion of private clonotypes. An increase in clonality was observed at ibrutinib response, with clonality remaining stable during sustained remission and falling back toward baseline at progression. Sustained-remission and progressing patients did not have matched sampling times, and lymph node repertoires were not examined.

The rearrangement joined TRBV28 to TRBJ2-5, with 13 central nucleotides matching TRBD2. The receptor comes from a human donor with chronic lymphocytic leukemia. This material consisted of PBMCs, taken after 24 months of ibrutinib treatment. The nucleotide sequence is given as TGTGCCAGCAGTTTCCGACTAGCGGGGGGCGGAGAGACCCAGTACTTC. Translated, this is CASSFRLAGGGETQYF.